This T cell receptor (beta chain) appears in the sequencing data of a study of shared clonotypes between healthy human individuals. Repertoires were generated with immunoSEQ multiplex PCR, while TCRdb's copy carries only in-frame clones and drops some. In the table there are nearly 1 million clones, approximately 80% of which are singletons. The V gene's germline CDR1 is SGHNT and CDR2 YYREEE (reference sequence). This CDR3 spans 16 amino acids. V gave up 0 bases and J gave up 9 bases; unmatched junction bases: 9. The TCR sequence derives from a man aged 18-30 years in good health. The chain has TRBV5-4 and TRBJ2-1, with 10 bases fitting TRBD2. The sequenced material came from memory CD4+ T cells sorted from blood. Specified subset: CD45RA-negative fraction. Here the CDR3 reads CASSLGTSGSKGEQFF. Written as DNA, the CDR3 is TGTGCCAGCAGCTTGGGGACTAGCGGTAGCAAGGGTGAGCAGTTCTTC.